This T cell receptor (beta chain) was captured in a study of beta chain features in type 1 diabetes. Across the study: No age, gender or cell yield differences were seen between patients and healthy donors. The study, taken as a whole, reports: A closer apparent resemblance between naive, central memory and Treg TCRB repertoires was seen in patients than in healthy donors. Shorter TCRB CDR3s, moderately but significantly so, marked every one of the four CD4+ subsets in Type 1 diabetes patients.

From germline, CDR1 is PRHDT and CDR2 FYEKMQ (reference sequence). This CDR3 spans 14 amino acids. Trimming took 1 base from V and 5 from J, leaving 11 bases between them. Concerning this clone: Its target is not known.

A CD45RO/CCR7/CD25/CD127/CD95/CD27 panel sorted naive, central memory, regulatory and stem cell-like memory CD4+ cells. Sequenced material consisted of expressed TCRB transcripts (all of the isolated RNA was reverse transcribed). Method: immunoSEQ multiplex PCR; TCRdb's copy keeps in-frame clones and lacks some. The repertoire consists of hundreds of thousands of clones, with over 11% occurring once and the leading ten covering just under 0.04%. The V and J genes are TRBV13 and TRBJ1-2, with a possible D match to TRBD1 (5 bases). Source material: naive CD4+ T cells from blood. The clonotype was recovered from a man younger than 35 with type 1 diabetes. The CDR3 region is CASSLVGRVYGYTF. CDR3 nucleotide sequence: TGTGCCAGCAGCTTAGTTGGCAGGGTATATGGCTACACCTTC.